These T cell receptor beta chains were read from a single sample in a study of T cells in Graves' hyperthyroidism and ophthalmopathy. A single record per CDR3 protein comes from TCRdb applying MiXCR to the multiplex PCR reads. The table includes around 700,000 distinct CDR3 sequences, around 20% detected once. The sequencing input was blood. Receptor source: a woman aged 45-65 years with Graves' hyperthyroidism that later progressed to Graves' ophthalmopathy. CDR3s include the opening cysteine and the closing phenylalanine or tryptophan. The D gene is left open where the match is weak. Clone size is given for some rows only: seen once, a few or many times, or a class if the clone is expanded.

v_gene	len	d_gene	abundance	j_gene	CDR3nt	CDR3aa
TRBV19	18	TRBD2	-	TRBJ2-1	TGTGCCAGTAGTACTCTGGGACTAGCGGGGGGCACCAGGAATGAGCAGTTCTTC	CASSTLGLAGGTRNEQFF
TRBV18	12	-	few	TRBJ1-5	TGTGCCAGCTCACCACCTACAGGGCCCCAGCATTTT	CASSPPTGPQHF
TRBV4-1	17	TRBD2	-	TRBJ2-1	TGCGCCAGCAGCCAAGATGGACTAGCGGGGGGGAGGAATGAGCAGTTCTTC	CASSQDGLAGGRNEQFF
TRBV29-1	11	-	few	TRBJ2-7	TGCAGCGTTAGGACTTACTACGAGCAGTACTTC	CSVRTYYEQYF
TRBV6-5	12	-	few	TRBJ2-3	TGTGCCAGCAGTTACCCGGAAGGCCAGCAGTATTTT	CASSYPEGQQYF
TRBV11-2	14	-	-	TRBJ1-5	TGTGCCAGCGGCTTAGAGCCAGTCAATCAGCCCCAGCATTTT	CASGLEPVNQPQHF
TRBV7-8	18	TRBD2	many	TRBJ2-3	TGTGCCAGCAGCGAGGGACTAGCGGGGGCCCTTAGCACAGATACGCAGTATTTT	CASSEGLAGALSTDTQYF
TRBV5-1	17	-	many	TRBJ1-6	TGCGCCAGCAGCTTGGCCGGCGTGGGAGGGGATAATTCACCCCTCCACTTT	CASSLAGVGGDNSPLHF
TRBV12-3/TRBV12-4	13	-	many	TRBJ1-5	TGTGCCAGCAGTTTTGGAGGGCAGCAGCCCCAGCATTTT	CASSFGGQQPQHF
TRBV5-1	13	-	few	TRBJ2-5	TGCGCCAGCAGCTTGGAACCCCTGGAGACCCAGTACTTC	CASSLEPLETQYF
TRBV6-1	14	-	few	TRBJ1-4	TGTGCCAGCAGGGTGAGAAGGGAGAGTGAAAAACTGTTTTTT	CASRVRRESEKLFF
TRBV2	14	-	-	TRBJ2-5	TGTGCCAGCAGTCAAATGGGGATACGGGAGACCCAGTACTTC	CASSQMGIRETQYF
TRBV27	15	TRBD1	many	TRBJ1-2	TGTGCCAGCAGTTTATCCTGGACAGGGAACTATGGCTACACCTTC	CASSLSWTGNYGYTF
TRBV6-1	14	-	few	TRBJ2-7	TGTGCCAGCCGAGGGCTCGGGCTTACCTACGAGCAGTACTTC	CASRGLGLTYEQYF
TRBV25-1	13	-	few	TRBJ1-1	TGTGCCAGCAGTCCCCAGAGGAACGCTGAAGCTTTCTTT	CASSPQRNAEAFF
TRBV12-3/TRBV12-4	14	TRBD1	many	TRBJ2-5	TGTGCCAGCAGTTTAGCAGGGGGCTGGGAGACCCAGTACTTC	CASSLAGGWETQYF
TRBV20-1	13	-	-	TRBJ2-7	TGCAGTGCTAGAGAAGTTGGAGTCTACGAGCAGTACTTC	CSAREVGVYEQYF
TRBV20-1	14	TRBD1	many	TRBJ2-1	TGCGCTAGCGGCGGACAGGGGGCAGCCTATGAGCAGTTCTTC	CASGGQGAAYEQFF
TRBV13	12	TRBD1	-	TRBJ2-7	TGTGCCAGCAGCTCGACAGGGGTCGAGCAGTACTTC	CASSSTGVEQYF
TRBV7-8	13	TRBD1	few	TRBJ1-5	TGTGCCAGCAGACGGACAGGGGGAGGTCCCCAGCATTTT	CASRRTGGGPQHF
TRBV11-2	17	TRBD2	many	TRBJ2-1	TGTGCCAGCAGCTCAGACCCGCAGCGGGGAGGCTACAATGAGCAGTTCTTC	CASSSDPQRGGYNEQFF
TRBV10-3	16	-	-	TRBJ2-2	TGTGCCATCAGTGAAAGGAACAGGGAGAGCACCGGGGAGCTGTTTTTT	CAISERNRESTGELFF
TRBV6-1	17	TRBD1	few	TRBJ1-1	TGTGCCAGCAGTGAAGAGTCTCCCGCAGGGGGAGTTGGAAAAGCTTTCTTT	CASSEESPAGGVGKAFF
TRBV4-1	18	-	few	TRBJ2-6	TGCGCCAGCAGCCAAGAACCGGGACCGTACTCTGGGGCCAACGTCCTGACTTTC	CASSQEPGPYSGANVLTF
TRBV2	16	-	-	TRBJ1-1	TGTGCCACCTCCCACAGGGTTTTTATGAAGGGCACTGAAGCTTTCTTT	CATSHRVFMKGTEAFF
TRBV6-1	13	-	many	TRBJ1-1	TGTGCCAGCAGTTCCCACTTGGACACTGAAGCTTTCTTT	CASSSHLDTEAFF
TRBV11-3	15	-	-	TRBJ1-3	TGTGCCAGCAGCTTAGATGGCAAATCTGGAAACACCATATATTTT	CASSLDGKSGNTIYF
TRBV7-9	12	-	few	TRBJ2-5	TGTGCCAGCAGCACGGGGGACGGGACCCAGTACTTC	CASSTGDGTQYF